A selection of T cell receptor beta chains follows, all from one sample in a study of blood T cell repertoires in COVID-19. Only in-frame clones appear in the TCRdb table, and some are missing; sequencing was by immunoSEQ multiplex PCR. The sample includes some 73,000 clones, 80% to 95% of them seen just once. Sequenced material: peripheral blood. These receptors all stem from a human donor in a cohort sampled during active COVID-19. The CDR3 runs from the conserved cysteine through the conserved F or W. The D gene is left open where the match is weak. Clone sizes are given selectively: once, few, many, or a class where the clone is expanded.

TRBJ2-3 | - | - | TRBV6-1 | TGTGCCAGCAGTGAAGGCTTTAGGTTACGGGGCACAGATACGCAGTATTTT | CASSEGFRLRGTDTQYF
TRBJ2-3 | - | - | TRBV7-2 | TGTGCCAGCAGCTTTTCAGGGTCAAAAGATACGCAGTATTTT | CASSFSGSKDTQYF
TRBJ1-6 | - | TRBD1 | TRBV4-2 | TGTGCCAGCAGCGGACAGGGGTCCCTGGGTTCCTATAATTCACCCCTCCACTTT | CASSGQGSLGSYNSPLHF
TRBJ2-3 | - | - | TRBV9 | TGTGCCAGCAGCGTGAGCCCGGGCACAGATACGCAGTATTTT | CASSVSPGTDTQYF
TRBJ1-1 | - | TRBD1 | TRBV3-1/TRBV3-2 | TGTGCCAGCAGCCAGCTGACAGGGCGAACTGAAGCTTTCTTT | CASSQLTGRTEAFF
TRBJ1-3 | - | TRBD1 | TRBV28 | TGTGCCAGCAGTTTGGCACAGGGGCCTGGAAACACCATATATTTT | CASSLAQGPGNTIYF
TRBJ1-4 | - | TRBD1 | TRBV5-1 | TGCGCCAGCAGTCCCGGGACAGCGGAAAAACTGTTTTTT | CASSPGTAEKLFF
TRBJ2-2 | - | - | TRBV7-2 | TGTGCCAGCAGCTTGGGGCCTGGGGAGCTGTTTTTT | CASSLGPGELFF
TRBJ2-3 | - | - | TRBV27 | TGTGCCAGCACCCTAGGCGGGCTCAACACAGATACGCAGTATTTT | CASTLGGLNTDTQYF
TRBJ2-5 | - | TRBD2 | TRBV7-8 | TGTGCCAGCATCCCGACTAGCGGGGGCCTCAAGAGAACCCAGTACTTC | CASIPTSGGLKRTQYF
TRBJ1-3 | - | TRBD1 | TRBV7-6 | TGTGCCAGCAGTCTCGGTATACAGGGGAGAGGAAACACCATATATTTT | CASSLGIQGRGNTIYF
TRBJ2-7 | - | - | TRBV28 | TGTGCCAGCAGGGGAACTAGGCCCTACGAGCAGTACTTC | CASRGTRPYEQYF
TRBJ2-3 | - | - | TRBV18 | TGTGCCAGCTCACCGTCAGGAGATACGCAGTATTTT | CASSPSGDTQYF
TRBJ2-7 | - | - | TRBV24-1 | TGTGCCACCAGTGACCTGGGGGGCTACGAGCAGTACTTC | CATSDLGGYEQYF
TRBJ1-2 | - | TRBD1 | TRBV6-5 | TGTGCCAGCAGTTACGGCGCCAGGGGGGACTATGGCTACACCTTC | CASSYGARGDYGYTF
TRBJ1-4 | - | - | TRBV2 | TGTGCCAGCAGGGAGGCGCTTAATGAAAAACTGTTTTTT | CASREALNEKLFF
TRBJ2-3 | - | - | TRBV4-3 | TGCGCCAGCAGCCAAGAGAACGGGAATACGCAGTATTTT | CASSQENGNTQYF
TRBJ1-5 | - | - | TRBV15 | TGTGCCACCAGCAGAGTGGACAGTATCAATCAGCCCCAGCATTTT | CATSRVDSINQPQHF
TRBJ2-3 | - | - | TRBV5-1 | TGCGCCAGCAAGGGCCCGGGGGTCACAGATACGCAGTATTTT | CASKGPGVTDTQYF
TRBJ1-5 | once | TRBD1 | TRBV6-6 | TGTGCCACAGTACCAGGGGGCTCTCAGCCCCAGCATTTT | CATVPGGSQPQHF
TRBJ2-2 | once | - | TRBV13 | TGTGCCAGCTCGATTGGGGGGGGCCCGCCTAACACCGGGGAGCTGTTTTTT | CASSIGGGPPNTGELFF
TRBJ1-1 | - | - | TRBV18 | TGTGCCAGCTCTCCTAACAGCATGAACACTGAAGCTTTCTTT | CASSPNSMNTEAFF
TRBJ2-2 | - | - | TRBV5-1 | TGCGCCAGCAGCTGGAACCCCGGGACTTCGAACACCGGGGAGCTGTTTTTT | CASSWNPGTSNTGELFF
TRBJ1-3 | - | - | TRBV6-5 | TGTGCCAGCAGTTGGGGACTGCTGTCCTCTGGAAACACCATATATTTT | CASSWGLLSSGNTIYF
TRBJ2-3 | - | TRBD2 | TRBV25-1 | TGTGCCAGCGGACTAGCGGGGGATCCAGATACGCAGTATTTT | CASGLAGDPDTQYF
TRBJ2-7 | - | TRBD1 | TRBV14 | TGTGCCAGCAGCCCTACCGGGACAGGGCCGCGCGAGCAGTACTTC | CASSPTGTGPREQYF
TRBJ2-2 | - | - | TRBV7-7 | TGTGCTAGCAGCTTAAACCTAATTCGGAGGGACGGTCCCGGGGAGCTGTTTTTT | CASSLNLIRRDGPGELFF
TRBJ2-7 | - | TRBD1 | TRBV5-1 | TGCGCCAGCAGCTTCACCGGGACAGACTCCTACGAGCAGTACTTC | CASSFTGTDSYEQYF
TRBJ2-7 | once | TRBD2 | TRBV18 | TGTGCCAGCTCACCACGCGTTGGGGGGGTAGAGCAGTACTTC | CASSPRVGGVEQYF
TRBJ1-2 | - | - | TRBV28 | TGTGCCAGCAGTTTGGGGTTCTTGAGGGGGTACACCTTC | CASSLGFLRGYTF